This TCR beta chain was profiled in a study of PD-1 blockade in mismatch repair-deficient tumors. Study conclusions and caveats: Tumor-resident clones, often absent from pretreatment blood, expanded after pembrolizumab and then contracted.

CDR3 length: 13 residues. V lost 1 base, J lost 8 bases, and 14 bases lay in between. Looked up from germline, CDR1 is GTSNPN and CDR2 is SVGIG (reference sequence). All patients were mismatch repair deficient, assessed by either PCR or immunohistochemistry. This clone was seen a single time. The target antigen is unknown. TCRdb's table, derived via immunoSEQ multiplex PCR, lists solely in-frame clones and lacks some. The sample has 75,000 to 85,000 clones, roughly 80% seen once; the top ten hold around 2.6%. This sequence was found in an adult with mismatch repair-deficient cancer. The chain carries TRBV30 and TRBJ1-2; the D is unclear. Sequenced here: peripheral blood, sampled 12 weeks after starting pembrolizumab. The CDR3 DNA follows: TGTGCCTGGAGTGAAAAGTGGGGTGGGGGCTACACCTTC. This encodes CAWSEKWGGGYTF.